This entry lists 31 T cell receptor beta chains sequenced from one sample in a study of T cells after yellow fever vaccination. MiXCR was run by TCRdb on the 5' RACE reads, yielding one entry per CDR3 protein. Here the sample spans 55,000 to 70,000 distinct CDR3 sequences, under 8% being singletons. Sequenced here: CD8+ T cells sorted from PBMCs, sampled about 49 days after the first yellow fever vaccination. These receptors were obtained from a man younger than 30 who received the YFV17D yellow fever vaccine.

In its sample, this clonotype was seen many times. The rearrangement joins TRBV30 to TRBJ2-1, with D possibly called TRBD1 or TRBD2 (5 bases each). CDR3 length: 15 amino acids. Germline V gene data show CDR1 as GTSNPN and CDR2 as SVGIG (reference sequence). The germline V and J ends were trimmed by 5 bases and 0 bases, with 14 bases remaining between them. Here the CDR3 DNA reads TGTGCCTGGCATTGGGGGAGTAGCTCCTACAATGAGCAGTTCTTC. Its translation is CAWHWGSSSYNEQFF.

This clonotype was counted many times. This sequence joins TRBV7-8 and TRBJ1-1; 10 bases are shared with TRBD1. CDR1 and CDR2 from the germline V gene are SGHVS and FQNEAQ. The CDR3 has 16 residues. Trimming removed 5 bases from V and 5 bases from J; junction bases left unmatched: 11. CDR3 sequence: CASSLRQGARKTEAFF. The CDR3 DNA is TGTGCCAGCAGCCTAAGACAGGGGGCGAGGAAGACTGAAGCTTTCTTT.

This clonotype came up many times. The chain links TRBV19 to TRBJ2-7, with D possibly matching TRBD2 (6 bases). V lost 10 bases and J lost 1, with 20 bases in between. Germline assignment: CDR1 LNHDA and CDR2 SQIVND (reference sequence). The CDR3 spans 15 residues. The CDR3 spells CATSGGLGLSYEQYF. The DNA of the CDR3 is TGTGCCACCTCCGGGGGATTGGGCCTATCCTACGAGCAGTACTTC.

The rearrangement uses TRBV12-3 or TRBV12-4 and TRBJ2-5; D is possibly TRBD2 (6 bases). Trimming stripped 5 bases from V and 5 bases from J, with 15 bases between. The CDR3 is made up of 14 amino acids. CDR3 residues: CASSVSGPQETQYF. CDR3 DNA sequence: TGTGCCAGCAGTGTTAGCGGCCCCCAGGAGACCCAGTACTTC.

The sample holds a few counts of this clonotype. The gene calls are TRBV6-1 and TRBJ2-7, with TRBD1 identical over 11 bases. The CDR3 covers 14 residues. Per germline, CDR1 MNHNS and CDR2 SASEGT. The V segment lost 6 bases and the J segment 6 bases; nucleotides outside the gene matches: 7. DNA of the CDR3: TGTGCCAGCAGGGCGGGACAGGGGGTGATCGAGCAGTACGTC. It specifies CASRAGQGVIEQYV.

This clonotype has ten or more counts. The chain combines TRBV29-1 with TRBJ1-2; D is perhaps TRBD1 (6 bases). Deletions cut 4 bases from V and 2 bases from J, with 11 bases between. CDR1 is SQVTM, CDR2 ANQGSEA, per germline. The CDR3 is 13 residues long. The CDR3 protein is CSVGTGPNYGYTF. CDR3 coding DNA: TGCAGCGTTGGAACAGGGCCCAACTATGGCTACACCTTC.

At least ten counts were recorded for this clonotype. The rearrangement uses TRBV27 and TRBJ2-7; no clear D. The CDR3 loop spans 12 amino acids. Trimming shortened V by 0 bases and J by 3 bases, and 3 bases separated the two germline ends. Germline lookup yields CDR1 MNHEY and CDR2 SMNVEV (reference sequence). CDR3 amino acids: CASSLSGYEQYF. The CDR3 DNA is TGTGCCAGCAGTTTATCTGGCTACGAGCAGTACTTC.

The rearrangement joins TRBV10-3 to TRBJ2-7; either TRBD1 or TRBD2 may fit D (5 bases each). The CDR3 is 14 amino acids. V lost 6 bases and J 4 bases, leaving 16 bases between the germline ends. Looked up from germline, CDR1 is ENHRY and CDR2 is SYGVKD. CDR3 in amino acids: CAIRSRVGRYEQYF. In DNA, the CDR3 is TGTGCCATCAGGTCCAGGGTGGGACGGTACGAGCAGTACTTC.

The sample holds a few counts of this clonotype. This chain joins TRBV7-9 and TRBJ2-1; D gene unclear. V was pared by 7 bases and J by 8 bases, with 9 bases between. The CDR3 consists of 11 residues. Germline V gene sequence: CDR1 SEHNR, CDR2 FQNEAQ (reference sequence). The CDR3 region is CASILKDEQFF. CDR3 nucleotide sequence: TGTGCCAGCATCCTGAAGGATGAGCAGTTCTTC.

This clonotype was counted many times. The J gene is TRBJ2-1, the V gene TRBV5-1, with 9 positions matching TRBD1. CDR3 length equals 16 residues. Germline lookup yields CDR1 SGHRS and CDR2 YFSETQ. With V trimmed by 0 bases and J by 7 bases, 8 bases remained unmatched. The CDR3 nucleotides are TGCGCCAGCAGCTTGGAGGGACAGGGCTTGAGGAATGAGCAGTTCTTC. Amino acids: CASSLEGQGLRNEQFF. Drawing the rest from reference TRBV5-1 and TRBJ2-1, the complete variable domain is KAGVTQTPRYLIKTRGQQVTLSCSPISGHRSVSWYQQTPGQGLQFLFEYFSETQRNKGNFPGRFSGRQFSNSRSEMNVSTLELGDSALYLCASSLEGQGLRNEQFFGPGTRLTVL.

At least ten counts were recorded for this clonotype. The chain couples TRBV6-5 to TRBJ2-5, with TRBD1 as a possible D gene (5 bases). CDR1 MNHEY and CDR2 SVGAGI come from the germline V gene. The CDR3 is 14 residues long. The germline V and J ends were trimmed by 0 bases and 7 bases, with 12 bases remaining between them. The CDR3 loop is CASSYSGLRVTQYF. CDR3 DNA sequence: TGTGCCAGCAGTTACTCAGGCCTCAGGGTGACCCAGTACTTC.

CDR3 protein: CASSQDAGGGANEQFF. The CDR3 bases are TGTGCCAGCAGCCAAGATGCGGGCGGGGGGGCAAATGAGCAGTTCTTC. The chain is built from TRBV3-1 and TRBJ2-1, with TRBD2 identical over 9 bases. The CDR3 runs 16 residues. Looked up from germline, CDR1 is LGHDT and CDR2 is YNNKEL (reference sequence). J lost 7 bases, V lost 0 bases, and 7 bases had no gene match.

This clonotype was seen repeatedly, ten times or more. This chain uses TRBV4-1 with TRBJ2-1; no reliable D call. V lost 3 bases and J lost 6, with 15 bases in between. Looked up from germline, CDR1 is MGHRA and CDR2 is YSYEKL. The CDR3 spans 15 residues. The DNA for the CDR3 is TGCGCCAGCAGCCAGTTTTCGGAAGTCTTCAATGAGCAGTTCTTC. Translation: CASSQFSEVFNEQFF.

The gene calls are TRBV11-2 and TRBJ1-2, with 8 nucleotides matching TRBD1. Per germline, CDR1 SGHAT and CDR2 FQNNGV. CDR3 length: 16 amino acids. V was clipped by 3 bases and J by 8 bases; unmatched bases: 14. The CDR3 protein is CASSFDLLDREGGYTF. Here the CDR3 DNA reads TGTGCCAGCAGCTTCGATCTCTTGGACAGGGAGGGCGGCTACACCTTC.

The gene calls are TRBV7-3 and TRBJ2-1; 11 bases fit TRBD2. This CDR3 is 14 amino acids long. V lost 8 bases and J lost 13; bases outside the gene matches: 13. CDR1 is SGHTA and CDR2 is FQGTGA in the germline V gene. The CDR3 spells CASSGLAGGTGQFF. The CDR3 DNA follows: TGTGCCAGCTCCGGACTAGCGGGTGGGACGGGACAGTTCTTC.

This clonotype was seen at least ten times. The chain has TRBV7-9 and TRBJ1-2; possible D gene TRBD1, 5 bases. CDR3 length equals 15 residues. Per germline, CDR1 SEHNR and CDR2 FQNEAQ (reference sequence). V lost 4 bases, J lost 4 bases, and 16 bases lay in between. DNA of the CDR3: TGTGCCAGCAGCTCGACCTTACAGGCTCTCTATGGCTACACCTTC. Translating gives CASSSTLQALYGYTF.

In this sample, this clonotype turned up many times. The chain is built from TRBV28 and TRBJ2-6, with 9 nucleotides matching TRBD1. The CDR3 is 16 amino acids. V was pared by 7 bases and J by 3 bases, with 7 bases of the junction left unmatched. CDR1 and CDR2 from the germline V gene are MDHEN and SYDVKM. DNA for the CDR3: TGTGCCAGCACCGGGACAGGGTTCATTGGGGCCAACGTCCTGACTTTC. This encodes CASTGTGFIGANVLTF.

This clonotype is labeled large. The chain carries TRBV4-3 and TRBJ2-6, with 9 bases lining up with TRBD2. After removal of 3 bases from V and 1 base from J, the junction contained 1 base not matched to a gene. CDR1 and CDR2 from the germline V gene are LGHNA and YSLEER. This CDR3 region has 16 residues. Here the CDR3 reads CASSQTSGSGANVLTF. In DNA, the CDR3 is TGCGCCAGCAGCCAGACTAGCGGTTCTGGGGCCAACGTCCTGACTTTC.

This clonotype was seen at least ten times. The V call is TRBV11-2, the J call TRBJ1-6, with 10 positions matching TRBD1. This CDR3 has 18 amino acids. V shed 4 bases and J 2 bases; nucleotides not matched to a gene: 8. In germline, CDR1 is SGHAT, CDR2 FQNNGV. The CDR3: CASSSRGDRGPYNSPLHF. The CDR3 DNA reads as TGTGCCAGCAGCTCCCGGGGGGACAGGGGCCCCTATAATTCACCCCTCCACTTT.

This clonotype was counted at least ten times. The gene calls are TRBV6-2 or TRBV6-3 and TRBJ2-4, with no clear D. This CDR3 is built from 13 residues. The germline V and J ends were trimmed by 5 bases and 6 bases, with 11 bases remaining between them. Looked up from germline, CDR1 is MNHEY and CDR2 is SVGEGT. CDR3 sequence: CASSPGLLNIQYF. The CDR3 coding sequence is TGTGCCAGCAGTCCCGGATTGTTAAACATTCAGTACTTC.

This clonotype was recorded many times. A much larger clonotype is one base distant, so this may be a read error. The chain joins TRBV3-1 to TRBJ2-1, with 9 bases lining up with TRBD1. The germline gives CDR1 LGHDT, CDR2 YNNKEL (reference sequence). The CDR3 is 14 residues long. The CDR3 protein is CASSLTGTGNEQLF. The DNA of the CDR3 is TGTGCCAGCAGCCTCACCGGGACAGGGAATGAGCAGCTCTTC.

This clonotype was observed a few times. The J gene is TRBJ2-1, the V gene TRBV19, with 13 bases lining up with TRBD2. V lost 10 bases to trimming and J lost 3 bases; unmatched junction nucleotides: 6. The CDR3 is 15 amino acids. Germline CDR1 reads LNHDA; CDR2 reads SQIVND (reference sequence). The CDR3 region has the DNA TGTGCCACCCGACTAGCGGGGGGACTCTACAATGAGCAGTTCTTC. It encodes CATRLAGGLYNEQFF.

This clonotype was seen many times. This chain connects TRBV6-4 to TRBJ2-1; D is possibly TRBD2 (6 bases). Trimming removed 2 bases from V and 0 bases from J, with 14 bases in between. Per germline, CDR1 MRHNA and CDR2 SNTAGT. The CDR3 has 17 residues. The CDR3 region is CASSDTRSGSSYNEQFF. CDR3 sequence (DNA): TGTGCCAGCAGTGACACCCGTTCCGGGAGCTCCTACAATGAGCAGTTCTTC.

This clonotype was detected ten times or more. J is TRBJ2-1 and V is TRBV29-1; no firm D call. This CDR3 contains 16 residues. Germline-derived CDR1 and CDR2 are SQVTM and ANQGSEA. Trimming removed 0 bases at V and 0 bases at J, with 12 bases between. The CDR3, as DNA: TGCAGCGTTGAAGATCCGACCCCTCGCTCCTACAATGAGCAGTTCTTC. Its protein is CSVEDPTPRSYNEQFF.

Here the CDR3 DNA reads TGTGCCAGCAGCCCCGGGACAGGGACCTACGAGCAGTACTTC. Its translation is CASSPGTGTYEQYF. The chain links TRBV11-2 to TRBJ2-7; TRBD1 matches at 9 bases. CDR1 and CDR2 (germline): SGHAT, FQNNGV. This CDR3 has 14 amino acids. V was pared by 5 bases and J by 2 bases, with 4 bases of the junction left unmatched.

About this clonotype: A read error may account for a junction end that differs from germline. This chain links TRBV5-5 with TRBJ2-1; D is undetermined. Germline V gene data show CDR1 as SGHKS and CDR2 as YYEKEE (reference sequence). The CDR3 extends over 14 amino acids. DNA of the CDR3: TGTGCCAGGAGCTTCGGGCTCCTCTACAATGAGCAGTTCTTC. Protein sequence: CARSFGLLYNEQFF.

The table lists this clonotype with many counts. The CDR3 nucleotides are TGTGCCAGCAGTTACGTGGGGGTAGGTTTGAACACTGAAGCTTTCTTT. This translates into CASSYVGVGLNTEAFF. This chain connects TRBV6-5 to TRBJ1-1, with a weak D call TRBD1 (5 bases). The V and J ends lost 2 bases and 0 bases respectively, with 13 bases between them. This CDR3 is 16 amino acids long. Germline CDR1 and CDR2: MNHEY and SVGAGI.

This clonotype was recorded at least ten times. The gene calls are TRBV4-3 and TRBJ2-2, with 8 bases matching TRBD1. The V gene's germline CDR1 is LGHNA and CDR2 YSLEER. V lost 0 bases to trimming and J lost 4 bases; unmatched junction nucleotides: 4. This CDR3 is 16 amino acids long. The CDR3 DNA sequence: TGCGCCAGCAGCCAAGATCAGGGGGCACTCACCGGGGAGCTGTTTTTT. This encodes CASSQDQGALTGELFF.

This clonotype was detected ten times or more. V gene TRBV21-1 combines with J gene TRBJ2-2; the table's D call, TRBD1, has no DNA check behind it. TRBV21-1 is an annotated pseudogene. The CDR3 runs 16 residues. Here the CDR3 reads CASSKALGGFTGELFF. CDR3 nucleotides: TGTGCCAGCAGCAAAGCGCTCGGGGGTTTCACCGGGGAGCTGTTTTTT.

The rearrangement uses TRBV10-3 and TRBJ1-1, with D perhaps TRBD1 (5 bases). The CDR3 is made up of 14 amino acids. Trimming stripped 4 bases from V and 1 base from J, with 10 bases between. Germline loops: CDR1 ENHRY, CDR2 SYGVKD. For the CDR3, the DNA is TGTGCCATCAGTGTGGGGGGGACGAACACTGAAGCTTTCTTT. It encodes CAISVGGTNTEAFF.

This clonotype is a singleton in its sample. The chain combines TRBV5-4 with TRBJ1-2; no definite D call. The CDR3 contains 14 residues. Trimming shortened V by 3 bases and J by 4 bases, and 13 bases separated the two germline ends. In germline, CDR1 is SGHNT, CDR2 YYREEE (reference sequence). Here the CDR3 DNA reads TGTGCCAGCAGCTGGGCCACAGCTCGCTATGGCTACACCTTC. It translates to CASSWATARYGYTF.